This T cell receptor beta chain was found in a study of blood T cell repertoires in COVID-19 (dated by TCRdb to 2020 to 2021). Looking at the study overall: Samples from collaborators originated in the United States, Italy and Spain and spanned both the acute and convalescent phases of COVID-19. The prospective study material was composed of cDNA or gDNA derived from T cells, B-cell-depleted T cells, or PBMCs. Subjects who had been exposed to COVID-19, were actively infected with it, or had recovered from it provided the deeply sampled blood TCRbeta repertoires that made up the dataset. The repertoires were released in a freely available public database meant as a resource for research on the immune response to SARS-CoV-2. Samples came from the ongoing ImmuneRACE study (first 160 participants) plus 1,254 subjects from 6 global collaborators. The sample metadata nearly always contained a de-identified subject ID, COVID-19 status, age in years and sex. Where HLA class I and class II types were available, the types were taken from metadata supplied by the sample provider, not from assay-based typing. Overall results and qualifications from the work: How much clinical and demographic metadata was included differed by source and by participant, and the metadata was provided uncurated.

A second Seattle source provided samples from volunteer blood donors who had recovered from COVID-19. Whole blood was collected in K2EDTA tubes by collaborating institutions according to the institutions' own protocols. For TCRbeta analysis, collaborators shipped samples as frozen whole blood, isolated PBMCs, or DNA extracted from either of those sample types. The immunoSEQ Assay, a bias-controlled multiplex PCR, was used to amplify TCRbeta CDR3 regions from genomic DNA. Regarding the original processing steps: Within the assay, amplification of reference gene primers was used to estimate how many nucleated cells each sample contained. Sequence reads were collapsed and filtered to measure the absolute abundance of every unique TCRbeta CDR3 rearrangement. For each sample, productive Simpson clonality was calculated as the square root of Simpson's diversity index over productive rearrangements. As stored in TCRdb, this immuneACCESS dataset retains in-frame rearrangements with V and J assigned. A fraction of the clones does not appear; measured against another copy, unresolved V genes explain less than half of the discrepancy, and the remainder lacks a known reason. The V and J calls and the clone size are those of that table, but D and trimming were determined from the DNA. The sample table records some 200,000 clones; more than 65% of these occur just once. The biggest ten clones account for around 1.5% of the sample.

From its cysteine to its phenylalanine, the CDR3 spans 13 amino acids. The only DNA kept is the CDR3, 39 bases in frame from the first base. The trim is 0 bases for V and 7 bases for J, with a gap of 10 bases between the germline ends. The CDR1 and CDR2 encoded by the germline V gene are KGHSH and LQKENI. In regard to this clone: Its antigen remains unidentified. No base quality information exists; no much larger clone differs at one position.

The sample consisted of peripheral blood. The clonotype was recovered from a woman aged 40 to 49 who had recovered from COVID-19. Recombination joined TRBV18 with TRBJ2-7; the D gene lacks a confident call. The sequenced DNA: TGTGCCAGCTCACCACCGGTTACAGAGGAGCAGTACTTC. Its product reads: CASSPPVTEEQYF.